This TCR beta chain was recovered during a study of T cells in Graves' hyperthyroidism and ophthalmopathy (dated by TCRdb to 2018 to 2020). Study-wide context: Peripheral blood samples were taken at initial diagnosis, before any treatment was given. Thyroid tissue and blood T-cell repertoires from roughly 6 Graves' hyperthyroidism patients were also compared in the study. The paper reports TCR Vbeta CDR3 sequencing of about 140 peripheral blood samples: 40 or so ophthalmopathy, fewer than 85 hyperthyroidism and some 17 progressor patients. To identify distinguishing TCR V-J signatures, a discovery cohort of some 100 patients was used, comprising under 45 with Graves' ophthalmopathy and about 59 with stable Graves' hyperthyroidism. Following sampling, methimazole starting at 30 mg daily was given to hyperthyroidism patients, and high-dose intravenous methylprednisolone was given to ophthalmopathy patients. An independent validation cohort of 18 to 20 hyperthyroidism patients and over 15 patients who later progressed to ophthalmopathy tested prospective prediction of ophthalmopathy. The roughly 100 discovery patients were divided at random into training and test sets in a 7:3 ratio.

This clonotype was recorded many times. This receptor's antigen is unknown. Qualities for individual bases were not recorded, and no much larger clone is one base off. As encoded in the germline V gene, CDR1 is MNHNS while CDR2 is SASEGT. Germline trimming: 1 base from V, 2 bases from J; junction bases outside gene matches: 2. Reading from cysteine to phenylalanine, the CDR3 counts 15 amino acids. The kept DNA is CDR3 alone, 45 bases in frame from the first base. Amplification of TCR beta CDR3 regions was carried out from RNA transcripts. For the first round of RT-PCR on the TCR CDR3, the HTBI primer set was used together with the Qiagen OneStep RT-PCR kit. The libraries were constructed in a second round of multiplex PCR and then size-selected and purified. Sequencing of the libraries was done on an Illumina HiSeq2000 using paired-end 100 bp reads. On the authors' methods: SOAPnuke was used to process the raw data, throwing out any read that contained adapters or uncalled bases, had a mean Phred below 15, or lacked an exact constant-primer or identifier match. High-quality paired reads were merged with COPE v1.2.5, and unique nucleotide sequences were defined as clonotypes. MiTCR v1.1 was used to align the clonotypes against IMGT TRBV, TRBD and TRBJ reference segments. Analysis was restricted to V-J combinations with a frequency above 0.0001, which covered 99.2% of repertoires. A TCS score was defined as the ratio between F50 (clonal expansion) and ExV (chaos), using BLOSUM62-based TCRdist between CDR3 peptides within each V-J. Welch's t-statistics and random forest reduced approximately 520 V-J features to 13, which were used in a naive Bayes classifier (R e1071). Clones were called with MiXCR by TCRdb after fastp trimmed the public reads at Q25, and only in-frame beta chains were retained. Rows matching on CDR3 protein sequence are summarized as one entry with the most common DNA and genes. These V and J calls originate from TCRdb's pipeline instead of the authors' own analysis. This sample lists about 350,000 distinct CDR3 sequences; about 20% were detected once. The ten largest clonotypes hold about 4% of the sample.

Graves' hyperthyroidism was defined as stable when no progression to ophthalmopathy occurred over 18 months of follow-up. Hyperthyroidism patients were newly diagnosed, with disease duration under 2 months, and aged 18 to 65 years. Exclusion was applied to patients with uncontrolled infections, other autoimmune diseases, pregnancy or lactation. Diagnoses were established on the basis of clinical symptoms, serum thyroxine and TRAb, thyroid ultrasound, and orbital computed tomography. Ficoll-Paque density gradient centrifugation was used to isolate PBMCs from around 9.1 ml of fresh peripheral blood. Total RNA was extracted with Trizol reagent, and quality was checked on an Agilent 2100 Bioanalyzer. General study outcomes and caveats: Most expanded thyroid clonotypes (frequency above 0.001) were also detected in blood, a finding suggesting that blood repertoires may reflect thyroid immune responses. In validation, the model predicted progression to ophthalmopathy a median of about 6.8 months before onset, with approximately 70% sensitivity and 72.22% specificity. No statistical method was used to fix the sample size in advance, and group allocation was not hidden from the investigators. In cross-validation, a model built on a 13 V-J signature told ophthalmopathy apart from stable hyperthyroidism with about 90% sensitivity and around 83% specificity, and in testing the same model reached 80%/75%.

Sequenced: blood. The sequence derives from a woman aged 18-30 years with Graves' hyperthyroidism. The sequence joins TRBV6-1 to TRBJ2-7; the central 10 bases match TRBD2. This receptor has the CDR3 CASSEGAGGPYEQYF. The DNA is TGTGCCAGCAGTGAAGGAGCGGGGGGGCCCTACGAGCAGTACTTC.